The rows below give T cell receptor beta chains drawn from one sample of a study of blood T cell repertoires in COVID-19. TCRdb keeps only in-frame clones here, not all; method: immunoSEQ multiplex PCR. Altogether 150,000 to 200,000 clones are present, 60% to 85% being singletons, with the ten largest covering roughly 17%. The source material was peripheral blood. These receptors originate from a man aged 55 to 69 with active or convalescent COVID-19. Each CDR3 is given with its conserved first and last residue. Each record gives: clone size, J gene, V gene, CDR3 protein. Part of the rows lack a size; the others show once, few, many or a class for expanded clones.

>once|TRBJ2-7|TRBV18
CASSLDKYEQYF
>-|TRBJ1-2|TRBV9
CASTVGPSGTDGNYGYTF
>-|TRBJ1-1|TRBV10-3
CAGSGTGDTEAFF
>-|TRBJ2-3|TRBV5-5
CASSAEGQGLDTQYF
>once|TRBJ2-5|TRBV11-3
CASSLGTEARETQYF
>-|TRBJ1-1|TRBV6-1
CASSESWGETEAFF
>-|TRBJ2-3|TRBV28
CASLSPDTQYF
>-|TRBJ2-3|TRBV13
CASSFVAGEYTDTQYF
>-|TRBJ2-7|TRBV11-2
CASSLKAGLASYEQYF
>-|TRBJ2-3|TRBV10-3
CAISESTGGTGDTQYF
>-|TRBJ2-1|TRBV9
CASSEPLSGRGYEQFF
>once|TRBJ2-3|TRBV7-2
CASSLWMAGGLPDTQYF
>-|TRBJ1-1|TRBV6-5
CASSPRLNTEAFF
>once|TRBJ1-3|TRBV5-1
CASSRDRVSGNTIYF
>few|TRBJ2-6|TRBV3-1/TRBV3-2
CASSQALAGAMGANVLTF
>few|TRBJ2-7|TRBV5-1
CASSLGGGGVEQYF
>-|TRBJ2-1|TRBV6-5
CASRGLAGYNEQFF
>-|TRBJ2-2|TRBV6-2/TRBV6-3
CASSYSRIRWELFF
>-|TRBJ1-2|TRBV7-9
CASSLVTGTINYGYTF
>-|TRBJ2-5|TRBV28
CASSLRRGGSRETQYF
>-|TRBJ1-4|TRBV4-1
CASSRGQGAEKLFF
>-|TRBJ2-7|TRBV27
CASSLFGRTPHPYEQYF
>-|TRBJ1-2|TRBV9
CASSVAPNDLNYGYTF
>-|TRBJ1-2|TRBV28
CASSLAGGDPNYGYTF
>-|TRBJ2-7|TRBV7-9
CASSLKERNEQYF
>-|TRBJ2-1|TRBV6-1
CASSGGGSGRFYNEQFF
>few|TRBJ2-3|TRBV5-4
CASSLVSADTQYF
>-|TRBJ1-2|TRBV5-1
CASSLTHSGDGYTF
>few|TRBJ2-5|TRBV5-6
CASSMLVGVGQETQYF
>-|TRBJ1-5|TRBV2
CASSYDQGSNQPQHF
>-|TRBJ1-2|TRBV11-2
CASDAGTRYGYTF
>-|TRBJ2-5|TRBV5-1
CASSVGLAGGIETQYF
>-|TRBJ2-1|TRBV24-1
CATSDLRVQFF
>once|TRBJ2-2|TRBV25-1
CASTKTGPMFF
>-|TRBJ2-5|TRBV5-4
CASSLSGVQETQYF
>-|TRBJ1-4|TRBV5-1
CASTRGGPREKLFF
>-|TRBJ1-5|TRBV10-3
CATSGQPSNQPQHF
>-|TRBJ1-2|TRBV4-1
CASSQDWTGYGYTF
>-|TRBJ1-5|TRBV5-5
CASSTGPGQPQHF
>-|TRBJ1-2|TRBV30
CAWSGGGGYTF
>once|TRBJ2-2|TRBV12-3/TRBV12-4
CASRGTRTGELFF
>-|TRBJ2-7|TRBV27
CASTKRWGTGSLDEQYF
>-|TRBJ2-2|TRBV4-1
CASSRGLAGGTGELFF